Reported below is one T cell receptor beta chain. It has no known antigen specificity. Nothing much larger sits one base from this clone, and base qualities are not available. Genomic DNA was extracted from sorted cells for sequencing of the TCRbeta CDR3 region. TCRbeta CDR3 regions were sequenced using the immunoSEQ Assay. Sourced from immuneACCESS, this table was stored by TCRdb with only in-frame sequences that have V and J called. A share of the clones is absent; for the studies checked, an unresolved V gene accounts for under half, and the remainder has no known explanation. The sample data list over 80,000 clones, and around 85% of these were observed just once. The biggest ten clones account for more than 0.8% of the sample. This entry comes from a study of OX40 agonist ivuxolimab in advanced cancers. Concerning the study at large: Ivuxolimab, which targeted the costimulatory receptor OX40 (CD134), was an agonistic, fully human IgG2 monoclonal antibody. Intravenous ivuxolimab was administered to patients every 2 weeks at six dose levels: 0.01, 0.1, 0.3, 1.5, 3 and 10 mg/kg. Of the 50 to 55 dose-escalation patients, hepatocellular carcinoma was present in approximately 20, melanoma in around 15, renal cell carcinoma in 9 and head and neck cancer in 9. The dose-escalation cohort was 82.7% male with a mean age of approximately 59 years, ranging from 23 to 79. Prior anti-PD-1, anti-PD-L1 or anti-CTLA-4 therapy was permitted, and approximately 40% of dose-escalation patients had received checkpoint inhibitors. Partial responses occurred in three dose-escalation patients: two with cutaneous melanoma and one with hepatocellular carcinoma. The purpose of peripheral TCRbeta sequencing was to test whether ivuxolimab changed TCR sequence diversity and led to clonal T-cell expansion. The paper describes the monotherapy dose-escalation part (N of about 52 patients) of the phase I trial of ivuxolimab.

Study-wide findings and limitations: On average, CD8+ T cells showed more expanded clones than CD4+ T cells after ivuxolimab. Low levels of normalized T-cell clonal expansion were also seen in some patients who did not respond. Antigen specificity was not determined for the clonally expanded peripheral T cells. Clonal expansion of both CD4+ and CD8+ blood T cells was observed from baseline to week 6 at doses 0.1 to 3.0 mg/kg. In partial responders in the 0.1-3.0 mg/kg groups, normalized peripheral clonal expansion was found to be among the lowest, especially among CD8+ T cells.

Patients with autoimmune disease history or receiving systemic immunosuppression were excluded from the trial. In every dose cohort, peripheral blood was drawn for TCR sequencing at baseline, cycle 4 day 1, and cycle 7 day 1. Samples were obtained from an open-label, multicenter, first-in-human phase I dose-escalation trial of ivuxolimab. Adults with locally advanced or metastatic melanoma, renal cell, hepatocellular, or head and neck squamous cell carcinoma were enrolled in the trial. Before TCR sequencing, CD4+ T cells and CD8+ T cells were sorted from peripheral blood as separate populations. The TCR was taken from an adult with an advanced solid tumor such as melanoma, head and neck, liver or kidney cancer. The starting material was CD4+ or CD8+ T cells sorted from blood, obtained in a trial of the OX40 agonist ivuxolimab.

The CDR3 in this case is CASSSHMNTGELFF. In nucleotides, the sequence is TGTGCCAGCAGCTCCCACATGAACACCGGGGAGCTGTTTTTT. Recombination joined TRBV7-3 with TRBJ2-2; the D gene is unclear. V sheds 4 bases and J sheds 1 base, leaving 7 bases between their ends. Counted from cysteine to phenylalanine, this CDR3 has 14 amino acids. The entry retains the CDR3 DNA only, 42 bases that are in frame from base 1. In the germline V gene, CDR1 corresponds to SGHTA and CDR2 to FQGTGA.